The T cell receptor beta chain under discussion was sequenced for a study of shared T cell receptors in the human thymus. Assay used: immunoSEQ multiplex PCR; TCRdb lists only in-frame clones, some missing. The data contain 600,000 to 900,000 clones, approximately 85% of them singletons. The sample was also reused in another study, on human thymus T cells. This second study says: Thymic material originated from resections removed in the course of corrective heart surgery. Related studies noted strongly shared thymic repertoires across unrelated people.

Sequencing input: thymocytes. The TCR sequence derives from a girl under three years old with a congenital heart defect.

The CDR3 loop is CASTERQGRWEKLFF. The CDR3 DNA sequence: TGTGCCAGCACTGAGAGACAGGGGCGGTGGGAAAAACTGTTTTTT. The chain recombines TRBV6-1 with TRBJ1-4, with 8 bases fitting TRBD1. The CDR3 contains 15 residues. V was pared by 7 bases and J by 8 bases, with 12 bases of the junction left unmatched. Germline loops: CDR1 MNHNS, CDR2 SASEGT.